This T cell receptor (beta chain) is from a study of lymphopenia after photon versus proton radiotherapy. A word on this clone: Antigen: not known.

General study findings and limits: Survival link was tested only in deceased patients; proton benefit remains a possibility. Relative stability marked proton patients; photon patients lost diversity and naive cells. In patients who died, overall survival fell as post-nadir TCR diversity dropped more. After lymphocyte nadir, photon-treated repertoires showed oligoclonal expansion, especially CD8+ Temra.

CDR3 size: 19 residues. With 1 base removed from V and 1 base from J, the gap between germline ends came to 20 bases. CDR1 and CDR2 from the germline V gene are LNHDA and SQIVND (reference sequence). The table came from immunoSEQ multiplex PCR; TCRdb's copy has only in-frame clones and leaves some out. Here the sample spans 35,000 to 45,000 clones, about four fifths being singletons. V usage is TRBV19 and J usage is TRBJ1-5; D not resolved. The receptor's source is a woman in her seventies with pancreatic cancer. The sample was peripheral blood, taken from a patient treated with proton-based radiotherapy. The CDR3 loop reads CASSIAGPGRAGSNQPQHF. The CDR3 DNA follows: TGTGCCAGTAGTATAGCAGGCCCAGGTCGGGCAGGAAGCAATCAGCCCCAGCATTTT.